The clone carrying this T cell receptor (beta chain) has a handful of counts. V lost 4 bases, J lost 6 bases, and 17 bases lay in between. The CDR3 contains 15 residues. CDR1 and CDR2 from the germline V gene are LNHNV and YYDKDF (reference sequence). Isolated PBMCs totaled at least 7 million in each sample. Total RNA extraction produced at least 6 micrograms (per sample) for the study. Combining a sample-barcoded 5' primer with a J-beta primer mix, a second PCR ran for roughly 7 to 11 cycles. Each cDNA molecule received a tag from a template-switch adaptor that had 12 random nucleotides. One entry per CDR3 protein, called by TCRdb with MiXCR from the 5' RACE reads. The data show about 1.6 million distinct CDR3 sequences, with about 35% seen just once and about 11% held by the top ten. These data come from a study of blood T cells in healthy people across ages.

Sequencing was done on a sample of blood. This sequence originates from a woman aged 25 to 39 in good health. The rearrangement uses TRBV15 and TRBJ2-3, with a tentative D call TRBD1 (6 bases). The CDR3 DNA is TGTGCCACCAGCATATTTCCGATTGGGGGCGATACGCAGTATTTT. Translated, it gives CATSIFPIGGDTQYF.